The 4 T cell receptor beta chains in this list originate from one sample, sequenced in a study of early stage breast cancer tumors (dated by TCRdb to 2015 to 2018). Libraries were made using the immunoSEQ multiplex PCR assay. TCRdb stores this immuneACCESS table with in-frame sequences only. Part of the clones is absent; in the studies checked, under half of the shortfall reflects unresolved V genes, and no reason is known for the rest. The sample includes 25,000 to 35,000 clones, with roughly 50% observed a single time. The top ten clones comprise more than 8% of the sample. Specimen: breast tumor tissue. The receptors originated from a person between 50 and 60 years old with breast cancer.

The genes are TRBV10-3 and TRBJ1-4; 11 bases fit TRBD1. J was trimmed by 0 bases and V by 6 bases; bases with no gene match: 3. From germline, CDR1 is ENHRY and CDR2 SYGVKD. The CDR3 is 16 amino acids. The CDR3 sequence: CAISPGQGATNEKLFF. CDR3 in DNA: TGTGCCATCAGCCCGGGACAGGGGGCAACTAATGAAAAACTGTTTTTT.

The chain combines TRBV9 with TRBJ2-1; 13 bases are a match to TRBD2. The CDR3 sequence is 17 residues long. Germline loops: CDR1 SGDLS, CDR2 YYNGEE. The V segment lost 0 bases and the J segment 7 bases; nucleotides outside the gene matches: 7. The CDR3 here is CASSVGLAGGGGNEQFF. The CDR3 region has the DNA TGTGCCAGCAGCGTAGGACTAGCGGGAGGAGGGGGAAATGAGCAGTTCTTC.

Only a few counts were recorded for this clone. The gene calls are TRBV12-5 and TRBJ2-7; TRBD2 aligns across 9 bases. CDR1 LGHNT and CDR2 FRNRAP come from the germline V gene. The CDR3 runs 14 residues. Trimming cost V 3 bases and J 7 bases; bases outside gene matches: 7. CDR3 coding DNA: TGTGCTAGTGGTTTCGGCGGGAGGGTGAGGGAGCAGTACTTC. Protein: CASGFGGRVREQYF. Full variable domain (missing parts from reference TRBV12-5 and TRBJ2-7): DARVTQTPRHKVTEMGQEVTMRCQPILGHNTVFWYRQTMMQGLELLAYFRNRAPLDDSGMPKDRFSAEMPDATLATLKIQPSEPRDSAVYFCASGFGGRVREQYFGPGTRLTVT.

The DNA of the CDR3 is TGTGCCAGCAGCTTATCGACAGGGGGAAACACTGAAGCTTTCTTT. It specifies CASSLSTGGNTEAFF. This chain joins TRBV11-3 and TRBJ1-1; 9 nucleotides align to TRBD1. CDR3 size: 15 residues. Losses at the gene ends were 2 bases for V and 2 bases for J; bases not matched to a gene: 3. Germline values: CDR1 SGHNT, CDR2 YENEEA.